A single sample gave rise to the 24 T cell receptor beta chains below, sequenced in a study of cytomegalovirus exposure and HLA in healthy donors. 60 Vbeta and 13 Jbeta primers were used in PCR. TCRdb's copy holds only in-frame clones and misses some; the assay was immunoSEQ multiplex PCR. Of about 190,000 clones detected, under 80% appear once; the ten largest clones hold about 5%. The sample consisted of PBMCs. These receptors were obtained from a man aged 25-45 years in good health and CMV-seropositive.

This chain links TRBV5-6 with TRBJ1-4; the D gene is possibly TRBD1 (5 bases). V was clipped by 3 bases and J by 0 bases, with 15 bases between them. This CDR3 spans 17 amino acids. Germline CDR1 is SGHDT and CDR2 is YYEEEE. CDR3 bases: TGTGCCAGCAGCTCGGGGGGACCTTGGGCAACTAATGAAAAACTGTTTTTT. The encoded protein is CASSSGGPWATNEKLFF.

This sequence joins TRBV28 and TRBJ2-7, with D possibly matching TRBD1 (7 bases). V dropped 7 bases and J dropped 4 bases, with 23 bases sitting between them. This CDR3 has 16 residues. Germline lookup yields CDR1 MDHEN and CDR2 SYDVKM. CDR3 in DNA: TGTGCCAGCACTTCCCAGGAGGGGGCAGGGGTGTACGAGCAGTACTTC. It yields the protein CASTSQEGAGVYEQYF.

This chain connects TRBV5-1 to TRBJ2-1; 11 bases are a match to TRBD2. The CDR3 consists of 15 residues. The germline CDR1 and CDR2 sequences are SGHRS and YFSETQ. V trimming: 1 base; J trimming: 7 bases; junction bases outside the gene matches: 4. The CDR3, as DNA: TGCGCCAGCAGCTTGACTAGCGGGAGAAGGAATGAGCAGTTCTTC. Encoded protein: CASSLTSGRRNEQFF.

The chain couples TRBV10-3 to TRBJ2-3; weak D call: TRBD2 (5 bases). Germline-derived CDR1 and CDR2 are ENHRY and SYGVKD. V was pared by 6 bases and J by 0 bases, with 10 bases between. CDR3 length: 14 amino acids. The CDR3 DNA is TGTGCCATCAGCCGGGAAACTAGCACAGATACGCAGTATTTT. Amino acids: CAISRETSTDTQYF.

The genes are TRBV7-3 and TRBJ1-2; weak D call: TRBD1 (5 bases). The CDR3 is 13 amino acids. V was trimmed by 5 bases and J by 5 bases, leaving 12 bases between them. Germline CDR1 is SGHTA and CDR2 is FQGTGA. CDR3 region: CASSPGLLYGYTF. As DNA, the CDR3 is TGTGCCAGCAGCCCGGGACTGCTTTATGGCTACACCTTC.

The sample holds one count of this clone. This CDR3 reads CAISERRSSTDTQYF. CDR3 sequence (DNA): TGTGCCATCAGTGAGCGGAGATCTAGCACAGATACGCAGTATTTT. The rearrangement uses TRBV10-3 and TRBJ2-3; no definite D call. Germline V gene sequence: CDR1 ENHRY, CDR2 SYGVKD. The CDR3 loop spans 15 amino acids. V dropped 2 bases and J dropped 0 bases, with 9 bases sitting between them.

CDR3 DNA: TGTGCCAGCAGCCGCGATTCGACAACATTCTATGGCTACACCTTC. The encoded protein is CASSRDSTTFYGYTF. The gene calls are TRBV9 and TRBJ1-2; D not certain. Germline loops: CDR1 SGDLS, CDR2 YYNGEE. The V end was cut by 4 bases, the J end by 4 bases, with 17 bases between. The CDR3 consists of 15 residues.

This clone was seen just once. In DNA, the CDR3 is TGTGCCAGCAGCCCCTCCACAGGGAATGAGCAGTACTTC. It encodes CASSPSTGNEQYF. This chain connects TRBV4-2 to TRBJ2-7, with TRBD1 as a possible D gene (6 bases). The CDR3 is 13 residues long. V was trimmed by 4 bases and J by 7 bases, leaving 14 bases between them. In germline, CDR1 is LGHNA, CDR2 YNFKEQ.

The chain combines TRBV5-6 with TRBJ2-1; 8 bases are shared with TRBD1. CDR1 is SGHDT, CDR2 YYEEEE, per germline. The V gene end was trimmed by 3 bases and the J gene end by 8 bases; junction bases not matched to a gene: 13. CDR3 length: 16 residues. CDR3 coding DNA: TGTGCCAGCAGCTCTCCGCGTAGACAGGGGCGCGATGAGCAGTTCTTC. Protein sequence: CASSSPRRQGRDEQFF.

The chain couples TRBV5-4 to TRBJ2-1; TRBD2 agrees at 7 bases. CDR1 and CDR2 from the germline V gene are SGHNT and YYREEE (reference sequence). V was pared by 4 bases and J by 4 bases, with 11 bases of the junction left unmatched. This CDR3 spans 16 amino acids. CDR3 region: CASSPPAVAGYNEQFF. The CDR3 DNA is TGTGCCAGCAGCCCCCCCGCAGTAGCGGGTTACAATGAGCAGTTCTTC.

This chain uses TRBV11-3 with TRBJ2-1, with D possibly being TRBD2 (7 bases). With 3 bases removed from V and 7 bases from J, the gap between germline ends came to 10 bases. The germline CDR1 and CDR2 sequences are SGHNT and YENEEA. The CDR3 covers 13 residues. The CDR3 DNA sequence: TGTGCCAGCAGCTTGGGGGGGCGGAATGAGCAGTTCTTC. Encoded protein: CASSLGGRNEQFF.

The J gene is TRBJ2-1, the V gene TRBV19; tentative D call: TRBD2 (5 bases). CDR3 length equals 14 residues. CDR1 LNHDA and CDR2 SQIVND come from the germline V gene (reference sequence). V was trimmed by 3 bases and J by 4 bases, leaving 10 bases between them. The chain's CDR3 is CASSMSEGYNEQFF. CDR3 sequence (DNA): TGTGCCAGTAGTATGAGCGAGGGTTACAATGAGCAGTTCTTC.

The V and J genes are TRBV29-1 and TRBJ1-3; TRBD1 aligns across 7 bases. V gave up 6 bases and J gave up 1 base; unmatched junction bases: 3. CDR3 length: 13 amino acids. In germline, CDR1 is SQVTM, CDR2 ANQGSEA. The CDR3 sequence is CSVYRGSGNTIYF. DNA of the CDR3: TGCAGCGTCTACAGGGGATCTGGAAACACCATATATTTT.

The chain is built from TRBV19 and TRBJ1-2, with 9 bases fitting TRBD1. The V gene end was trimmed by 4 bases and the J gene end by 8 bases; junction bases not matched to a gene: 8. Looked up from germline, CDR1 is LNHDA and CDR2 is SQIVND (reference sequence). This CDR3 spans 14 amino acids. CDR3 bases: TGTGCCAGTAGTACGGACAGGGGCCGAGGGGGCTACACCTTC. This sequence encodes CASSTDRGRGGYTF.

This clone appeared a few times. CDR3 sequence: CASSSRDRGYYEQYF. CDR3 nucleotide sequence: TGTGCCAGTAGTTCCCGGGACAGGGGGTACTACGAGCAGTACTTC. The V call is TRBV19, the J call TRBJ2-7; TRBD1 matches 11 bases. The CDR3 is made up of 15 amino acids. The germline gives CDR1 LNHDA, CDR2 SQIVND (reference sequence). J gave up 3 bases and V 5 bases, and 6 bases lay outside the gene matches.

This clone was picked up many times. The junction does not match germline at one end; this may be a read error. The chain recombines TRBV6-5 with TRBJ2-7; TRBD2 matches 9 bases. The CDR3 contains 14 residues. Germline V gene lookup returns CDR1 MNHEY and CDR2 SVGAGI. This CDR3 is CAGSVGREGDEQYF. The CDR3 region has the DNA TGTGCCGGCAGTGTAGGGCGGGAGGGCGACGAGCAGTACTTC.

The chain combines TRBV18 with TRBJ1-3; 7 nucleotides align to TRBD1. The CDR3 is made up of 16 amino acids. Germline V gene lookup returns CDR1 KGHSH and CDR2 LQKENI. V dropped 3 bases and J dropped 0; count of bases not matched to a gene: 5. CDR3 nucleotide sequence: TGTGCCAGCTCACCCCCCTACAGGGGCTCTGGAAACACCATATATTTT. It codes for CASSPPYRGSGNTIYF.

V and J are TRBV7-2 and TRBJ1-2; the D is unclear. CDR1 is SGHTA and CDR2 is FQGNSA in the germline V gene. V lost 6 bases and J lost 7, with 12 bases in between. This CDR3 is built from 12 residues. CDR3 sequence (DNA): TGTGCCAGCAGGGAGGGAACGGCTGGCTACACCTTC. This gives the protein CASREGTAGYTF.

This chain connects TRBV5-4 to TRBJ1-2; possible D gene TRBD1, 5 bases. The CDR3 runs to 14 residues. Germline lookup yields CDR1 SGHNT and CDR2 YYREEE (reference sequence). V was pared by 1 base and J by 4 bases, with 11 bases between. In DNA, the CDR3 is TGTGCCAGCAGCTTGCCAGGGATGATCTATGGCTACACCTTC. Protein product: CASSLPGMIYGYTF.

V gene TRBV11-2 combines with J gene TRBJ2-1; 11 nucleotides align to TRBD2. Germline V CDR1 and CDR2: SGHAT, FQNNGV. The CDR3 sequence is 14 residues long. The V segment lost 2 bases and the J segment 9 bases; nucleotides outside the gene matches: 3. CDR3 sequence reads: CASSLLSGGAEQFF. The DNA of the CDR3 is TGTGCCAGCAGCTTACTTAGCGGGGGGGCTGAGCAGTTCTTC.

The chain recombines TRBV7-2 with TRBJ2-2, with no clear D. Germline assignment: CDR1 SGHTA and CDR2 FQGNSA. The CDR3 is made up of 12 amino acids. Trimming pared 4 bases from V and 7 bases from J, leaving 7 bases between. The CDR3 spells CASSSGVGELFF. The CDR3 DNA reads as TGTGCCAGCAGCTCCGGTGTCGGGGAGCTGTTTTTT.

V is TRBV27 and J is TRBJ1-5, with 9 bases lining up with TRBD1. The length of the CDR3 is 15 residues. CDR1 and CDR2 from the germline V gene are MNHEY and SMNVEV (reference sequence). Germline trimming cut 8 bases from V and 6 bases from J; bases unmatched to any gene: 11. The DNA of the CDR3 is TGTGCCAGCGGGCCCGGGACAGGGACCCTTCAGCCCCAGCATTTT. Its translation is CASGPGTGTLQPQHF.

The chain joins TRBV11-2 to TRBJ1-1; no reliable D call. The germline V and J ends were trimmed by 0 bases and 1 base, with 12 bases remaining between them. Germline-derived CDR1 and CDR2 are SGHAT and FQNNGV. This CDR3 comprises 16 residues. The CDR3 DNA sequence: TGTGCCAGCAGCTTAGATCTAGGAGACTGGAACACTGAAGCTTTCTTT. This codes for CASSLDLGDWNTEAFF.

The chain joins TRBV19 to TRBJ1-5; 7 bases fit TRBD1. The CDR3 loop spans 15 amino acids. The V gene's germline CDR1 is LNHDA and CDR2 SQIVND (reference sequence). V gave up 6 bases and J gave up 4 bases; unmatched junction bases: 9. CDR3 sequence: CASSIARGANQPQHF. CDR3 nucleotide sequence: TGTGCCAGTAGCATTGCCAGGGGGGCAAATCAGCCCCAGCATTTT.